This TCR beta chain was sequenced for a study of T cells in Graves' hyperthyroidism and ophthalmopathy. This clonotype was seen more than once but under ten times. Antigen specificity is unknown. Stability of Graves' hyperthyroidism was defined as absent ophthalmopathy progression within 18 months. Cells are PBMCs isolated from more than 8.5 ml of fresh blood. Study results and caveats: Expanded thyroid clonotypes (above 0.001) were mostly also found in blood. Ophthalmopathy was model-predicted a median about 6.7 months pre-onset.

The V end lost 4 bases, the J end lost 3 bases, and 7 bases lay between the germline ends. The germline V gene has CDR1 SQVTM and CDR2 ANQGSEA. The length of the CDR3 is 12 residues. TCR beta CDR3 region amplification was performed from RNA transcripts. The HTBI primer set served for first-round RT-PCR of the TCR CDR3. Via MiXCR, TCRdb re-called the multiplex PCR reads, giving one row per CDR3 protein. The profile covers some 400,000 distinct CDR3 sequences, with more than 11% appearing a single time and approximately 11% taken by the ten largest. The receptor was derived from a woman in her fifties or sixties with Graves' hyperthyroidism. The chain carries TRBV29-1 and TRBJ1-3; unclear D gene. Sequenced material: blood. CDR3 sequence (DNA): TGCAGCGTTGCTGGAAGTGGAAACACCATATATTTT. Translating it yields CSVAGSGNTIYF.